This T cell receptor (beta chain) appears in the sequencing data of a study of blood T cell repertoires in COVID-19. Study summary: COVID-19 samples from acute and convalescent phases originated in the United States, Italy and Spain. T cells, B-cell-depleted T cells, or PBMCs provided the cDNA or gDNA that served as material.

Trimming shortened V by 5 bases and J by 4 bases, and 15 bases separated the two germline ends. The CDR3 contains 14 residues. The germline V gene has CDR1 SEHNR and CDR2 FQNEAQ (reference sequence). Original processing notes: Amplified reference gene primers provided the basis for estimating nucleated cell counts. Repertoires were generated with immunoSEQ multiplex PCR, while TCRdb's copy carries only in-frame clones and drops some. V and J calls and clone size are those listed in that table; D and trimming were worked out from the DNA. The data hold about 170,000 clones, with approximately 87% observed a single time.

The genes are TRBV7-9 and TRBJ2-7; D may be TRBD1 (6 bases). The specimen sequenced was peripheral blood. The receptor was derived from a man between 18 and 29 years old with active or convalescent COVID-19. The chain's CDR3 is CASSRSGVSYEQYF. In nucleotides, the CDR3 is TGTGCCAGCAGCCGATCAGGGGTCTCTTACGAGCAGTACTTC.